A selection of T cell receptor beta chains follows, all from one sample in a study of T cell repertoires in cytomegalovirus infection. MiXCR, run by TCRdb on the reads, gives a single entry per CDR3 protein. Here the sample spans some 450,000 distinct CDR3 sequences, roughly a third being singletons. Sequencing was carried out using PBMCs. The source of these receptors is a human donor in good health (CMV status not recorded). Some clones in this sample may be carry-over from other donors' samples. The CDR3 runs from the conserved cysteine through the conserved F or W. The D gene is left open where the match is weak. Clone size is stated in some rows and not others, as once, few, many or a class when expanded.

>-|many|TRBV6-6|TRBJ2-5
CAATRGQWETQYF
TGTGCCGCAACCAGGGGTCAGTGGGAGACCCAGTACTTC
>TRBD2|-|TRBV2|TRBJ2-5
CANRLAGGVETQYF
TGTGCCAATCGACTAGCGGGGGGAGTTGAGACCCAGTACTTC
>-|-|TRBV20-1|TRBJ2-7
CSARGGFGEQYF
TGCAGTGCAAGGGGGGGGTTTGGCGAGCAGTACTTC
>TRBD1|few|TRBV7-4|TRBJ1-5
CASTSRGGPVQPQHF
TGTGCCAGCACCTCACGAGGGGGCCCGGTTCAGCCCCAGCATTTT
>TRBD1|many|TRBV7-2|TRBJ1-2
CASTTDRGLYGYTF
TGTGCCAGCACGACGGACAGGGGACTCTATGGCTACACCTTC
>-|-|TRBV3-1|TRBJ2-5
CASSLIAETQYF
TGTGCCAGCAGTCTAATCGCGGAGACCCAGTACTTC
>-|-|TRBV4-1|TRBJ2-5
CASSQDQSLWGETQYF
TGCGCCAGCAGCCAAGATCAGAGCCTTTGGGGAGAGACCCAGTACTTC
>TRBD1|-|TRBV20-1|TRBJ2-1
CSATTGVKEQFF
TGCAGTGCCACGACAGGGGTTAAGGAGCAGTTCTTC
>TRBD2|many|TRBV7-2|TRBJ2-5
CASSLGNLAGGQETQYF
TGTGCCAGCAGCTTAGGCAATCTAGCGGGGGGGCAAGAGACCCAGTACTTC
>-|few|TRBV12-3/TRBV12-4|TRBJ1-5
CASSLNRHVGNQPQHF
TGTGCCAGCAGTTTAAACAGGCACGTAGGAAATCAGCCCCAGCATTTT
>TRBD2|-|TRBV27|TRBJ2-5
CASSFRSGGYQETQYF
TGTGCCAGCAGTTTTCGTAGCGGGGGGTACCAAGAGACCCAGTACTTC
>TRBD2|-|TRBV15|TRBJ2-5
CATSNLGLAEETRYF
TGTGCCACCAGCAACCTTGGACTAGCGGAAGAGACCCGGTACTTC
>-|-|TRBV29-1|TRBJ1-2
CSDEGMDDTTNYGYTF
TGCAGCGACGAGGGTATGGACGATACAACTAACTATGGCTACACCTTC
>-|-|TRBV19|TRBJ2-1
CASSISAGSSYNEQFF
TGTGCCAGTAGTATCTCTGCGGGGAGCTCCTACAATGAGCAGTTCTTC
>TRBD1|few|TRBV7-3|TRBJ1-6
CASSLLGTGLGSPLHF
TGTGCCAGCAGCTTATTGGGGACAGGGCTAGGTTCACCCCTCCACTTT
>TRBD1|-|TRBV7-6|TRBJ2-2
CASSLVAGGDIGELFF
TGTGCCAGCAGCTTAGTGGCAGGGGGCGATATCGGGGAGCTGTTTTTT
>TRBD1|-|TRBV28|TRBJ1-1
CASRFQGGTEAFF
TGTGCCAGCCGATTTCAGGGGGGCACTGAAGCTTTCTTT
>-|-|TRBV5-1|TRBJ2-2
CASSPGTYGELFF
TGCGCCAGCAGCCCTGGGACGTACGGGGAGCTGTTTTTT
>-|-|TRBV6-8|TRBJ2-7
CASRNTRYEQYF
TGTGCCAGCAGAAACACAAGATACGAGCAGTACTTC
>TRBD1|few|TRBV2|TRBJ2-7
CASIRGTGDPYEQYF
TGTGCCAGCATTAGGGGGACAGGGGACCCCTACGAGCAGTACTTC
>TRBD1|few|TRBV6-5|TRBJ1-2
CASSYGGGTGPYGYTF
TGTGCCAGCAGTTACGGGGGGGGGACAGGGCCCTATGGCTACACCTTC
>TRBD1|few|TRBV3-1|TRBJ2-7
CASREERTGGYEQYF
TGTGCCAGCAGAGAGGAACGGACAGGGGGCTACGAGCAGTACTTC
>-|few|TRBV12-3/TRBV12-4|TRBJ2-7
CASSQQSSSIYEQYF
TGTGCCAGCAGCCAACAAAGCTCCTCAATCTACGAGCAGTACTTC
>-|-|TRBV6-2/TRBV6-3|TRBJ1-1
CASRTLRVLNTEAFF
TGTGCCAGCAGGACCCTCCGGGTTCTGAACACTGAAGCTTTCTTT
>TRBD2|-|TRBV5-1|TRBJ2-3
CASSFTTSGGINTQYF
TGCGCCAGCAGCTTTACGACTAGCGGGGGGATAAATACGCAGTATTTT
>-|few|TRBV11-2|TRBJ2-7
CASSLVNSEQYF
TGTGCCAGCAGCTTAGTAAACTCCGAGCAGTACTTC
>-|-|TRBV4-2|TRBJ1-1
CASSQDPENTEAFF
TGTGCCAGCAGCCAAGACCCGGAGAACACTGAAGCTTTCTTT
>TRBD1|many|TRBV7-2|TRBJ1-2
CASSLRRTGTNYGYTF
TGTGCCAGCAGCTTACGTCGGACAGGGACAAACTATGGCTACACCTTC